The rows below give T cell receptor beta chains drawn from one sample of a study of blood T cells in healthy people across ages. TCRdb used MiXCR to reprocess the 5' RACE reads, holding one entry per CDR3 protein. The sample lists roughly 800,000 distinct CDR3 sequences, nearly 60% occurring once. Specimen: blood. The receptors were sampled from a man under 40 in good health. Each CDR3 is given with its conserved first and last residue. D genes are given only for firm matches. Rows may omit the clone size; those that give it use once, few, many or a size class.

CAWSRQLQETQYF,TGTGCCTGGAGTCGACAGCTCCAAGAGACCCAGTACTTC,.,TRBV30,13,.,TRBJ2-5
CASSQAFGGGAGNEQFF,TGCGCCAGCAGCCAAGCTTTTGGCGGGGGGGCCGGGAATGAGCAGTTCTTC,many,TRBV4-1,17,TRBD2,TRBJ2-1
CASSSYKDLNTGELFF,TGTGCCAGCAGCTCGTATAAGGACCTGAACACCGGGGAGCTGTTTTTT,.,TRBV7-2,16,.,TRBJ2-2
CSASRVEQYF,TGCAGTGCTAGCAGAGTTGAGCAGTACTTC,.,TRBV20-1,10,.,TRBJ2-7
CASSLAYGAPEQYF,TGTGCCAGCAGCTTAGCTTACGGTGCCCCCGAGCAGTACTTC,.,TRBV7-2,14,.,TRBJ2-7
CASSLEPSDNEQFF,TGTGCCAGCAGCTTAGAGCCTAGCGACAATGAGCAGTTCTTC,.,TRBV7-2,14,.,TRBJ2-1
CASSPGGGADTQYF,TGCGCCAGCAGCCCGGGAGGGGGGGCAGATACGCAGTATTTT,few,TRBV5-1,14,TRBD2,TRBJ2-3
CASSLAGQGVSYEQYF,TGCGCCAGCAGCTTGGCCGGACAGGGGGTCTCCTACGAGCAGTACTTC,.,TRBV5-1,16,TRBD1,TRBJ2-7
CSAIIPGSYEQYF,TGCAGTGCTATTATACCCGGCTCCTACGAGCAGTACTTC,few,TRBV20-1,13,.,TRBJ2-7
CASSSPKSVLAGYNEQFF,TGTGCCAGCAGCTCACCAAAAAGTGTCCTAGCGGGCTACAATGAGCAGTTCTTC,.,TRBV11-2,18,TRBD2,TRBJ2-1
CAWTGLAGSTDTQYF,TGTGCCTGGACCGGACTAGCGGGGAGCACAGATACGCAGTATTTT,.,TRBV30,15,TRBD2,TRBJ2-3
CASSLAGEVRQPQHF,TGTGCCAGCAGCTTAGCGGGGGAGGTGAGGCAGCCCCAGCATTTT,.,TRBV7-9,15,.,TRBJ1-5
CASRTGHEQYF,TGTGCCAGCAGAACAGGGCACGAGCAGTACTTC,.,TRBV27,11,.,TRBJ2-7
CASSYAETGGGAPLHF,TGTGCCAGCAGTTATGCCGAGACAGGGGGCGGGGCACCCCTCCACTTT,.,TRBV6-5,16,TRBD1,TRBJ1-6
CASSAELAGVQYF,TGTGCCAGCAGTGCCGAACTAGCGGGAGTGCAGTACTTC,.,TRBV6-1,13,TRBD2,TRBJ2-7
CSASLGGNGSPLHF,TGCAGTGCTAGCCTGGGAGGTAACGGATCACCCCTCCACTTT,.,TRBV20-1,14,.,TRBJ1-6
CASRGDSTDTQYF,TGTGCCAGCAGAGGGGACAGCACAGATACGCAGTATTTT,.,TRBV6-2/TRBV6-3,13,.,TRBJ2-3
CSVDPRGLAGVQETQYF,TGCAGCGTTGACCCGCGCGGGTTAGCGGGGGTCCAAGAGACCCAGTACTTC,once,TRBV29-1,17,TRBD2,TRBJ2-5
CTSSLWGETQYF,TGTACCAGCAGCTTGTGGGGAGAGACCCAGTACTTC,.,TRBV7-9,12,.,TRBJ2-5
CASSLERAGAEAFF,TGCGCCAGCAGCTTGGAGAGGGCAGGGGCGGAAGCTTTCTTT,.,TRBV5-1,14,.,TRBJ1-1
CASSQVGGQAETQFF,TGTGCCAGCAGCCAAGTGGGGGGGCAGGCAGAGACCCAGTTCTTC,once,TRBV14,15,.,TRBJ2-1
CASSPRTSGRQETQYF,TGTGCCAGCTCACCGCGGACTAGCGGGAGGCAAGAGACCCAGTACTTC,.,TRBV18,16,TRBD2,TRBJ2-5
CASSFLRGQGTPEQYF,TGTGCCAGCAGCTTTCTCCGCGGACAGGGCACCCCCGAGCAGTACTTC,.,TRBV7-9,16,TRBD1,TRBJ2-7
CASSLSASGTLAQYF,TGTGCCAGCAGTCTTTCTGCTAGCGGGACTTTAGCGCAGTACTTC,.,TRBV6-6,15,TRBD2,TRBJ2-5
CAWSVALQSREQYF,TGTGCCTGGAGTGTAGCCCTTCAGTCCCGCGAGCAGTACTTC,.,TRBV30,14,.,TRBJ2-7
CASSRTGVPTDTQYF,TGTGCCAGCAGCCGCACAGGGGTGCCCACAGATACGCAGTATTTT,few,TRBV12-3/TRBV12-4,15,TRBD1,TRBJ2-3
CASSSRTYEQYF,TGTGCCAGCAGTTCACGAACCTACGAGCAGTACTTC,.,TRBV6-5,12,.,TRBJ2-7
CASSLFAGGDSGTQYF,TGTGCCAGCAGTTTGTTTGCGGGGGGAGACTCTGGGACCCAGTACTTC,many,TRBV28,16,TRBD2,TRBJ2-5
CATRLAGGGDTGELFF,TGTGCCACACGACTAGCGGGAGGGGGGGACACCGGGGAGCTGTTTTTT,once,TRBV10-3,16,TRBD2,TRBJ2-2
CASNDRGNGYTF,TGTGCCAGCAACGACAGGGGGAACGGCTACACCTTC,.,TRBV12-3/TRBV12-4,12,TRBD1,TRBJ1-2
CSARAAVGGETQYF,TGCAGTGCTAGAGCCGCAGTAGGCGGGGAGACCCAGTACTTC,.,TRBV20-1,14,.,TRBJ2-5
CASSYMGVETQYF,TGTGCCAGCAGTTACATGGGGGTGGAGACCCAGTACTTC,.,TRBV6-6,13,.,TRBJ2-5
CAISESGAFNEKLFF,TGTGCCATCAGTGAGTCGGGGGCTTTTAATGAAAAACTGTTTTTT,.,TRBV10-3,15,.,TRBJ1-4
CASSHDSGLYGYTF,TGTGCCAGCAGCCATGACAGCGGGCTCTATGGCTACACCTTC,few,TRBV7-9,14,.,TRBJ1-2
CASSSNECGYTF,TGTGCCAGCAGCTCGAATGAGTGTGGCTACACCTTC,once,TRBV9,12,.,TRBJ1-2
CASNGSPYEQYF,TGTGCCAGCAACGGTTCTCCCTACGAGCAGTACTTC,few,TRBV28,12,.,TRBJ2-7
CASSVQAGTTYEQYF,TGTGCCAGCAGCGTACAGGCCGGGACCACCTACGAGCAGTACTTC,.,TRBV7-2,15,.,TRBJ2-7
CASSPTGEDGYTF,TGTGCCAGCAGCCCGACAGGGGAGGATGGCTACACCTTC,.,TRBV27,13,TRBD1,TRBJ1-2
CASSPQTGYTF,TGTGCCAGCAGCCCCCAGACAGGGTACACCTTC,.,TRBV7-2,11,TRBD1,TRBJ1-2
CAGSLLPSGGDNEQFF,TGCGCCGGCAGCTTGCTACCTAGCGGGGGGGACAATGAGCAGTTCTTC,.,TRBV5-1,16,TRBD2,TRBJ2-1
CASSPLLADPGQGDYGYTF,TGTGCCAGCAGTCCTCTTTTAGCTGATCCGGGACAGGGGGACTATGGCTACACCTTC,few,TRBV27,19,TRBD1,TRBJ1-2
CASSYLFGLAAVDEQFF,TGTGCCAGCAGTTACCTTTTTGGGCTAGCGGCTGTCGATGAGCAGTTCTTC,.,TRBV6-2/TRBV6-3,17,TRBD2,TRBJ2-1
CASLAHLNTEAFF,TGTGCCAGCCTGGCCCACTTGAACACTGAAGCTTTCTTT,.,TRBV25-1,13,.,TRBJ1-1
CASSDTSLNTEAFF,TGTGCCAGCAGTGATACCAGTCTGAACACTGAAGCTTTCTTT,.,TRBV6-4,14,.,TRBJ1-1
CASSSMPAGTGELFF,TGCGCCAGCAGCTCGATGCCGGCCGGTACCGGGGAGCTGTTTTTT,.,TRBV4-3,15,.,TRBJ2-2
CASSLNPGGGEQYF,TGTGCCAGCAGCCTCAACCCTGGAGGGGGGGAGCAGTACTTC,.,TRBV7-2,14,.,TRBJ2-5
CSVAETWGYTF,TGCAGCGTTGCAGAAACTTGGGGCTACACCTTC,many,TRBV29-1,11,.,TRBJ1-2